Below are 27 T cell receptor beta chains sequenced from a single sample in a study of blood T cell repertoires in COVID-19. Using immunoSEQ multiplex PCR, the repertoire was profiled, and TCRdb retains in-frame clones only, with some absent. The sample consists of 250,000 to 400,000 clones, approximately 88% of them appearing once. The specimen sequenced was peripheral blood. All receptors come from a woman in her 30s with COVID-19, enrolled during active disease.

This chain connects TRBV6-5 to TRBJ1-1; weak D call: TRBD1 (5 bases). Germline values: CDR1 MNHEY, CDR2 SVGAGI. The CDR3 spans 13 residues. Trimming removed 8 bases at V and 3 bases at J, with 13 bases between. The CDR3, as DNA: TGTGCCAGCCACCTTACGGGGGACACTGAAGCTTTCTTT. It is translated as CASHLTGDTEAFF.

CDR3: CASSQGGVSPNQPQHF. In DNA form, the CDR3 reads TGTGCCAGCAGCCAAGGGGGCGTGTCCCCCAATCAGCCCCAGCATTTT. The rearrangement joins TRBV3-1 (or the pseudogene TRBV3-2) to TRBJ1-5; perhaps TRBD1 as D (5 bases). The CDR3 runs to 16 residues. From germline, CDR1 is LGHDT and CDR2 YNNKEL (reference sequence). Trimming left V 1 base short and J 3 bases short, with 13 bases between.

This sequence joins TRBV19 and TRBJ2-3, with TRBD1 identical over 10 bases. CDR3 length: 17 amino acids. In germline, CDR1 is LNHDA, CDR2 SQIVND (reference sequence). V gave up 5 bases and J gave up 5 bases; unmatched junction bases: 13. CDR3 nucleotide sequence: TGTGCCAGTAGTCCCTACCTGGGACAGGGGATGAGAGATACGCAGTATTTT. Translating gives CASSPYLGQGMRDTQYF.

This rearrangement joins TRBV6-5 to TRBJ2-2; TRBD1 matches at 8 bases. Germline CDR1 reads MNHEY; CDR2 reads SVGAGI. The CDR3 has 14 residues. With V trimmed by 7 bases and J by 7 bases, 8 bases remained unmatched. CDR3 sequence: CASNPTGDGGELFF. DNA of the CDR3: TGTGCCAGCAACCCGACAGGGGACGGCGGGGAGCTGTTTTTT.

The chain couples TRBV24-1 to TRBJ2-5; possibly TRBD1 for D (8 bases). Trimming cost V 4 bases and J 2 bases, with 13 bases left between them. The CDR3 length is 15 residues. CDR1 is KGHDR and CDR2 is SFDVKD in the germline V gene. CDR3 residues: CATSEAGQAQETQYF. In nucleotides, the CDR3 is TGTGCCACCAGTGAAGCGGGACAGGCACAAGAGACCCAGTACTTC.

The chain employs TRBV5-8 and TRBJ1-3, with D unclear. This CDR3 contains 14 residues. V was pared by 3 bases and J by 4 bases, with 11 bases between. Looked up from germline, CDR1 is SGHTS and CDR2 is YDEGEE. In nucleotides, the CDR3 is TGTGCCAGCAGCTCGCCGGAGAGGGGAAACACCATATATTTT. Its translation: CASSSPERGNTIYF.

This chain joins TRBV19 and TRBJ2-7; 10 nucleotides align to TRBD2. The CDR3 contains 14 residues. Germline assignment: CDR1 LNHDA and CDR2 SQIVND (reference sequence). The junction had 8 bases not matched to a gene; V was cut back by 8 bases and J by 4 bases. The CDR3 loop reads CASGPGTSVYEQYF. CDR3 in DNA: TGTGCCAGTGGCCCCGGGACTAGCGTTTACGAGCAGTACTTC.

The chain uses TRBV28 and TRBJ1-5; a possible D gene is TRBD1 (5 bases). V lost 11 bases to trimming and J lost 0 bases, with 17 bases between them. This CDR3 is 15 amino acids long. Germline CDR1 and CDR2: MDHEN and SYDVKM. Written as DNA, the CDR3 is TGTGCCGTGGGGGGGGGTAGCCATAGCAATCAGCCCCAGCATTTT. Its protein is CAVGGGSHSNQPQHF.

This sequence joins TRBV6-5 and TRBJ2-2; 8 bases are a match to TRBD2. The CDR3 covers 13 residues. Trimming at V came to 7 bases and at J to 7 bases, leaving 5 bases not matched to a gene. CDR1 MNHEY and CDR2 SVGAGI come from the germline V gene. CDR3 sequence: CASTGGQGGELFF. In DNA, the CDR3 is TGTGCCAGCACGGGGGGGCAAGGCGGGGAGCTGTTTTTT.

This rearrangement joins TRBV5-1 to TRBJ2-7; weak D call: TRBD2 (6 bases). From germline, CDR1 is SGHRS and CDR2 YFSETQ. V lost 4 bases and J 4 bases, leaving 9 bases between the germline ends. This CDR3 has 12 residues. CDR3 sequence reads: CASSIGGYEQYF. The CDR3 DNA reads as TGCGCCAGCAGCATCGGGGGTTACGAGCAGTACTTC.

The chain links TRBV5-1 to TRBJ2-1; 7 bases are a match to TRBD1. The CDR3 sequence is 13 residues long. V lost 0 bases to trimming and J lost 10 bases; unmatched junction nucleotides: 4. The V gene's germline CDR1 is SGHRS and CDR2 YFSETQ. The CDR3 loop reads CASSLDGTDEQFF. The CDR3 DNA reads TGCGCCAGCAGCTTGGACGGGACAGACGAGCAGTTCTTC.

The chain combines TRBV18 with TRBJ2-1; the match to TRBD2 covers 15 bases. Germline trimming cut 3 bases from V and 6 bases from J; bases unmatched to any gene: 3. This CDR3 has 16 residues. Germline CDR1 KGHSH, CDR2 LQKENI. CDR3 loop: CASSPRTSGGANEQFF. CDR3 coding DNA: TGTGCCAGCTCACCTCGGACTAGCGGGGGGGCCAATGAGCAGTTCTTC. The full variable domain, completed using reference TRBV18 and TRBJ2-1, is NAGVMQNPRHLVRRRGQEARLRCSPMKGHSHVYWYRQLPEEGLKFMVYLQKENIIDESGMPKERFSAEFPKEGPSILRIQQVVRGDSAAYFCASSPRTSGGANEQFFGPGTRLTVL.

The table lists this clone with a few counts. The rearrangement joins TRBV9 to TRBJ2-2, with 8 positions matching TRBD2. The CDR3 is 16 amino acids. The V and J ends lost 4 bases and 6 bases, in that order; junction bases with no gene match: 11. Looked up from germline, CDR1 is SGDLS and CDR2 is YYNGEE. For the CDR3, the DNA is TGTGCCAGCAGCCCCCCGGGACTAGGACACGCCGGGGAGCTGTTTTTT. This gives the protein CASSPPGLGHAGELFF.

CDR3 residues: CASSKGLADSYEQYF. CDR3 coding DNA: TGTGCCAGCAGCAAGGGACTAGCGGACTCCTACGAGCAGTACTTC. The genes are TRBV11-2 and TRBJ2-7, with 11 nucleotides matching TRBD2. This CDR3 has 15 residues. V trimming: 5 bases; J trimming: 0 bases; junction bases outside the gene matches: 3. CDR1 and CDR2 (germline): SGHAT, FQNNGV. Looking up the rest from reference TRBV11-2 and TRBJ2-7 gives the full variable domain: EAGVAQSPRYKIIEKRQSVAFWCNPISGHATLYWYQQILGQGPKLLIQFQNNGVVDDSQLPKDRFSAERLKGVDSTLKIQPAKLEDSAVYLCASSKGLADSYEQYFGPGTRLTVT.

The sample holds one count of this clone. V gene TRBV18 combines with J gene TRBJ2-3, with D perhaps matching TRBD1 (8 bases). The CDR3 runs 18 residues. From germline, CDR1 is KGHSH and CDR2 LQKENI. Trimming stripped 8 bases from V and 6 bases from J, with 30 bases between. The CDR3 region is CASPNFLPRTGRGDTQYF. Written as DNA, the CDR3 is TGTGCCAGCCCCAACTTCCTACCCCGGACAGGGCGGGGGGATACGCAGTATTTT.

This clone occurred a few times. The gene calls are TRBV4-1 and TRBJ2-5; possible D gene TRBD2, 7 bases. CDR1 is MGHRA, CDR2 YSYEKL, per germline. The CDR3 covers 15 residues. V lost 5 bases and J 3 bases, leaving 16 bases between the germline ends. The CDR3 loop is CASSIPEGGEETQYF. The CDR3 DNA reads TGCGCCAGCAGCATCCCGGAGGGGGGGGAAGAGACCCAGTACTTC.

The chain links TRBV3-1 (or the pseudogene TRBV3-2) to TRBJ2-1; 9 bases agree with TRBD2. Germline V gene lookup returns CDR1 LGHDT and CDR2 YNNKEL (reference sequence). The V segment lost 1 base and the J segment 7 bases; nucleotides outside the gene matches: 5. This CDR3 has 15 residues. The CDR3 sequence is CASSQGSGGINEQFF. The CDR3 region has the DNA TGTGCCAGCAGCCAAGGGAGCGGGGGGATAAATGAGCAGTTCTTC.

The V call is TRBV18, the J call TRBJ2-4; 10 nucleotides align to TRBD2. The CDR3 sequence is 17 residues long. The germline gives CDR1 KGHSH, CDR2 LQKENI. The trim removed 1 base at V and 2 bases at J, leaving 5 bases unmatched. As DNA, the CDR3 is TGTGCCAGCTCACCACGACAAGCGGGGGGGACCAAAAACATTCAGTACTTC. It translates to CASSPRQAGGTKNIQYF.

The chain recombines TRBV10-3 with TRBJ1-2; unclear D gene. From germline, CDR1 is ENHRY and CDR2 SYGVKD. Trimming took 2 bases from V and 2 from J, leaving 6 bases between them. This CDR3 is 13 amino acids long. The CDR3, as DNA: TGTGCCATCAGTGAGACAGTAAACTATGGCTACACCTTC. Protein product: CAISETVNYGYTF.

CDR3 sequence (DNA): TGTGCCAGCAGCCGCGGGACAGGGGGGTTTGGAAACACCATATATTTT. Encoded protein: CASSRGTGGFGNTIYF. The chain has TRBV3-1 (or the pseudogene TRBV3-2) and TRBJ1-3; 11 bases line up with TRBD1. Germline-derived CDR1 and CDR2 are LGHDT and YNNKEL (reference sequence). The CDR3 totals 16 residues. With V trimmed by 4 bases and J by 3 bases, 5 bases remained unmatched.

This clone was observed a single time. The chain has TRBV5-1 and TRBJ1-1; 10 bases agree with TRBD1. From germline, CDR1 is SGHRS and CDR2 YFSETQ. The junction had 11 bases not matched to a gene; V was cut back by 4 bases and J by 5 bases. The CDR3 is made up of 16 amino acids. CDR3 loop: CASSHDRGLLGTEAFF. CDR3 nucleotide sequence: TGCGCCAGCAGCCACGACAGGGGGCTATTGGGGACTGAAGCTTTCTTT.

V and J are TRBV7-8 and TRBJ2-2; D may be TRBD1 (5 bases). V was pared by 3 bases and J by 0 bases, with 14 bases between. The CDR3 has 17 residues. Germline values: CDR1 SGHVS, CDR2 FQNEAQ. The CDR3 protein is CASSFPRQGANTGELFF. CDR3 in DNA: TGTGCCAGCAGCTTCCCTCGGCAGGGCGCGAACACCGGGGAGCTGTTTTTT.

The chain employs TRBV7-6 and TRBJ2-1; 12 bases align to TRBD2. With 5 bases clipped from V and 14 bases from J, the junction kept 16 bases outside the gene matches. The CDR3 runs to 16 residues. CDR1 and CDR2 from the germline V gene are SGHVS and FNYEAQ. The DNA for the CDR3 is TGTGCCAGCAGCATAGGGGCTAGCGGGGGGGCCGATTTAGAGTTCTTC. Protein: CASSIGASGGADLEFF.

CDR3 amino acids: CASSSTTEMNTEAFF. DNA for the CDR3: TGTGCCAGCAGCTCCACGACAGAAATGAACACTGAAGCTTTCTTT. The rearrangement links TRBV28 to TRBJ1-1; perhaps TRBD1 as D (5 bases). The CDR3 runs 15 residues. In germline, CDR1 is MDHEN, CDR2 SYDVKM. V was pared by 6 bases and J by 0 bases, with 14 bases between.

The J gene is TRBJ1-2, the V gene TRBV7-9, with D perhaps TRBD1 (6 bases). V lost 5 bases and J 6 bases, leaving 16 bases between the germline ends. The CDR3 has 14 amino acids. Germline V gene lookup returns CDR1 SEHNR and CDR2 FQNEAQ (reference sequence). The CDR3 DNA follows: TGTGCCAGCAGCCAAACCGGACAGCGTCATGGCTACACCTTC. It translates to CASSQTGQRHGYTF.

This clone was seen a single time. The rearrangement joins TRBV7-2 to TRBJ2-4; TRBD1 aligns across 9 bases. With 5 bases clipped from V and 9 bases from J, the junction kept 11 bases outside the gene matches. The CDR3 extends over 15 amino acids. Germline values: CDR1 SGHTA, CDR2 FQGNSA. The CDR3 bases are TGTGCCAGCAGCCCGACGCGGACAGGGGTTGCCATTCAGTACTTC. Translation gives CASSPTRTGVAIQYF.

The gene calls are TRBV2 and TRBJ1-2; D remains unclear. Between the trimmed V and J ends, which lost 6 bases and 2 bases, there was a span of 10 bases. CDR3 size: 13 residues. Looked up from germline, CDR1 is SNHLY and CDR2 is FYNNEI. CDR3 in amino acids: CASSPESNYGYTF. The CDR3, as DNA: TGTGCCAGCAGCCCCGAGTCGAACTATGGCTACACCTTC. The full variable domain, with the rest looked up from reference TRBV2 and TRBJ1-2, is EPEVTQTPSHQVTQMGQEVILRCVPISNHLYFYWYRQILGQKVEFLVSFYNNEISEKSEIFDDQFSVERPDGSNFTLKIRSTKLEDSAMYFCASSPESNYGYTFGSGTRLTVV.